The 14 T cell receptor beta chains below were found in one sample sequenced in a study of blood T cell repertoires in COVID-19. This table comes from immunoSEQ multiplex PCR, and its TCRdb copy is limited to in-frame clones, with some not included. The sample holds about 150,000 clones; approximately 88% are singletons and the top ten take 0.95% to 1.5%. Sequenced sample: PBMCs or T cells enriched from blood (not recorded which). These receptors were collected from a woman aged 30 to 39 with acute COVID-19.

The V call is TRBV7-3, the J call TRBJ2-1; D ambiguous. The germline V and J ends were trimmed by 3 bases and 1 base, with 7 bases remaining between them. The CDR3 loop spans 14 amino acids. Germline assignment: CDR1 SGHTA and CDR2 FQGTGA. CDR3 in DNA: TGTGCCAGCAGCTTCAGGCCTTCCTACAATGAGCAGTTCTTC. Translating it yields CASSFRPSYNEQFF.

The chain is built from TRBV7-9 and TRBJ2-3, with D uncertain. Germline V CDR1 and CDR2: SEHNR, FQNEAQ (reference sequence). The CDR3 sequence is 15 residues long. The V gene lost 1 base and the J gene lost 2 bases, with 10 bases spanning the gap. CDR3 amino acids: CASSLGGETTDTQYF. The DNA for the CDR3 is TGTGCCAGCAGCTTAGGTGGAGAGACCACAGATACGCAGTATTTT.

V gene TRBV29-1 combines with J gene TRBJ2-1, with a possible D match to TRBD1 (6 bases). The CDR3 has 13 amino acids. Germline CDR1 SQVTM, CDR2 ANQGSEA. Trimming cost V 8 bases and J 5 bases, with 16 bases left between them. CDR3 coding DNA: TGCAGCTCCAACAGGGTCGCGGACAATGAGCAGTTCTTC. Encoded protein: CSSNRVADNEQFF.

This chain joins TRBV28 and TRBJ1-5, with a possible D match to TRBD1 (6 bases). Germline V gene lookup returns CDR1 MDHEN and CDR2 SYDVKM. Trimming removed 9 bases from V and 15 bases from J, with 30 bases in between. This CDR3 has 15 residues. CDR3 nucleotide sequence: TGTGCCAGTGTTAAGTCTGGACAGCTTTCTCCAAGTCGGCATTTT. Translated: CASVKSGQLSPSRHF.

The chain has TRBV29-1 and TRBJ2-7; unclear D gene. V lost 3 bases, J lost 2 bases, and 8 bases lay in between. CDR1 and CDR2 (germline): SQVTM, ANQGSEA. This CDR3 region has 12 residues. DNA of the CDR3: TGCAGCGTTGAGAGTTCGCCCTACGAGCAGTACTTC. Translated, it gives CSVESSPYEQYF.

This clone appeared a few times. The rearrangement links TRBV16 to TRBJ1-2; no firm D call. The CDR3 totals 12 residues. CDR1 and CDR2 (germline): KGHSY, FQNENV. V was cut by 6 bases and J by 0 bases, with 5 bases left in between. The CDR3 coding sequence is TGTGCCAGCAGTGACACTAACTATGGCTACACCTTC. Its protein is CASSDTNYGYTF.

CDR3 nucleotides: TGTGCCAGCAGTCTGACATCAGGGACAGGGAATCAGCCCCAGCATTTT. Its protein is CASSLTSGTGNQPQHF. The V call is TRBV28, the J call TRBJ1-5, with 9 bases that match TRBD1. The CDR3 has 16 residues. The germline V gene encodes CDR1 MDHEN and CDR2 SYDVKM. V gave up 5 bases and J gave up 4 bases; unmatched junction bases: 9. The entire variable domain, with the rest obtained from reference TRBV28 and TRBJ1-5, is as follows: DVKVTQSSRYLVKRTGEKVFLECVQDMDHENMFWYRQDPGLGLRLIYFSYDVKMKEKGDIPEGYSVSREKKERFSLILESASTNQTSMYLCASSLTSGTGNQPQHFGDGTRLSIL.

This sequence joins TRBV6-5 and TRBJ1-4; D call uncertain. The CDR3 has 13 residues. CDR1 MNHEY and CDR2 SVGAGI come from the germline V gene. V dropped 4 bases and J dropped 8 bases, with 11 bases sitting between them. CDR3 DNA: TGTGCCAGCAGTTTGTACAGTGGAGAAAAACTGTTTTTT. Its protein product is CASSLYSGEKLFF.

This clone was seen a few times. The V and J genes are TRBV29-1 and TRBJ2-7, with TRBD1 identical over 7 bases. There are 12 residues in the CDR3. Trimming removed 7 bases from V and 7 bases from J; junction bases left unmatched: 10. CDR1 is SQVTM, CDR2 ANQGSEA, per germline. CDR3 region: CSGQGDGLEQYF. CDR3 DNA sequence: TGCAGCGGACAGGGTGATGGACTGGAGCAGTACTTC.

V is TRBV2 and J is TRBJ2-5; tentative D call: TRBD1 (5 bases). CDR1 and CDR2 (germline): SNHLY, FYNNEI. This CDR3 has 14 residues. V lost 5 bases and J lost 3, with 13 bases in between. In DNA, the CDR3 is TGTGCCAGCAGTCGCCAGGCAGGGAAAGAGACCCAGTACTTC. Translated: CASSRQAGKETQYF.

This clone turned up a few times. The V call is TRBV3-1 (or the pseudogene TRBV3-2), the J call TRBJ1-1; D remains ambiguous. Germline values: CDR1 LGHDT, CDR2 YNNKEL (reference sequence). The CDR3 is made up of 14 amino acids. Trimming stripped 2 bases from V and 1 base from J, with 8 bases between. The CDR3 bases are TGTGCCAGCAGCCAATTCCAGGCGAACACTGAAGCTTTCTTT. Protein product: CASSQFQANTEAFF.

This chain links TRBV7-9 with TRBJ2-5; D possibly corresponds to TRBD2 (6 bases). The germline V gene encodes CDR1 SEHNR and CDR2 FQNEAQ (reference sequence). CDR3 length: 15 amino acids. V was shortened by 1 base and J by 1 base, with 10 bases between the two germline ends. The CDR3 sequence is CASSLGGDIQETQYF. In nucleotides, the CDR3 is TGTGCCAGCAGCTTAGGGGGGGATATCCAAGAGACCCAGTACTTC.

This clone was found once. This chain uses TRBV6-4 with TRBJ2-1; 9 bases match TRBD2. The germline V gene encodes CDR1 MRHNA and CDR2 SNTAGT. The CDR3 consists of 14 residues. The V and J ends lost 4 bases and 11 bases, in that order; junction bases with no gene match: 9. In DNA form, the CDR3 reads TGTGCCAGCAGTGCTTCGCCTAGCGGGGACAAGCAGTTCTTC. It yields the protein CASSASPSGDKQFF.

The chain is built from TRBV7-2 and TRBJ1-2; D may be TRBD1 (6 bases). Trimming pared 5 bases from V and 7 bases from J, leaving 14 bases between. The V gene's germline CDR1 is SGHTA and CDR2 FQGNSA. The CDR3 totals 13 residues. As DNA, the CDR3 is TGTGCCAGCAGCCGATTAACAGGGCTTGGCTACACCTTC. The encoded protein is CASSRLTGLGYTF.